The 21 T cell receptor beta chains presented below share a single source sample, sequenced in a study of T-cell reconstitution after alpha-beta-depleted transplantation in children. Unique molecular identifiers were used to barcode this TCRbeta library. Using its own MiXCR run on the PCR reads, TCRdb lists one record per CDR3 protein. The table lists some 520,000 distinct CDR3 sequences, roughly 33% of them singletons, with under 3% in the top ten. The starting material was PBMCs from the stem cell graft donor, obtained from the stem cell graft. The receptor source for this set is a human donor who donated a stem cell graft to a child with aplastic anemia.

The rearrangement joins TRBV20-1 to TRBJ2-3; TRBD2 is a possible D gene (6 bases). The germline CDR1 and CDR2 sequences are DFQATT and SNEGSKA (reference sequence). CDR3 size: 18 residues. The V end lost 4 bases, the J end lost 0 bases, and 23 bases lay between the germline ends. The DNA of the CDR3 is TGCAGTGCTATTCCCCCCCAACGGGGAGGATATAGCACAGATACGCAGTATTTT. Protein product: CSAIPPQRGGYSTDTQYF.

The chain recombines TRBV20-1 with TRBJ2-2; 10 nucleotides agree with TRBD2. Germline CDR1 DFQATT, CDR2 SNEGSKA (reference sequence). V trimming: 3 bases; J trimming: 6 bases; junction bases outside the gene matches: 4. This CDR3 is built from 14 residues. CDR3 in DNA: TGCAGTGCTAGCAGCGGGAGGGCCCCCGGGGAGCTGTTTTTT. Translation: CSASSGRAPGELFF.

The chain carries TRBV7-9 and TRBJ1-2; D unresolved. The CDR3 has 13 amino acids. The germline CDR1 and CDR2 sequences are SEHNR and FQNEAQ (reference sequence). Trimming took off 1 base at V and 6 bases at J, with 9 bases between the two ends. CDR3 sequence (DNA): TGTGCCAGCAGCTTAGTGTCCGGGAATGGCTACACCTTC. Its protein product is CASSLVSGNGYTF.

This clonotype has only a few counts. V usage is TRBV13 and J usage is TRBJ2-7; 8 bases are shared with TRBD2. Germline loops: CDR1 PRHDT, CDR2 FYEKMQ (reference sequence). The CDR3 totals 14 residues. The ends lost 8 bases at V and 0 bases at J; junction bases unmatched: 6. The CDR3 sequence: CASRKSGSSYEQYV. In nucleotides, the CDR3 is TGTGCCAGCCGAAAAAGCGGGAGCTCCTACGAGCAGTACGTC.

The rearrangement links TRBV7-3 to TRBJ1-1; 8 bases match TRBD1. CDR1 is SGHTA, CDR2 FQGTGA, per germline. Trimming removed 2 bases from V and 1 base from J; junction bases left unmatched: 6. The CDR3 sequence is 16 residues long. The CDR3 DNA reads as TGTGCCAGCAGCTTAGTTCGACAGGGGAGGAACACTGAAGCTTTCTTT. Translating it yields CASSLVRQGRNTEAFF.

This clonotype was counted a few times. V usage is TRBV27 and J usage is TRBJ2-1, with TRBD2 matching over 11 bases. CDR1 and CDR2 from the germline V gene are MNHEY and SMNVEV (reference sequence). CDR3 length: 13 residues. The CDR3 region is CVIGTSGYNEQFF. The CDR3 nucleotides are TGTGTAATAGGGACTAGCGGTTACAATGAGCAGTTCTTC.

The chain employs TRBV28 and TRBJ2-7; D might be TRBD1 (6 bases). CDR1 is MDHEN and CDR2 is SYDVKM in the germline V gene. The ends were cut back, 7 bases at V and 0 bases at J, with 13 bases in the middle. The CDR3 is 14 residues long. CDR3 coding DNA: TGTGCCAGCACCTGGGGGCGGAACTCCTACGAGCAGTACTTC. Translating it yields CASTWGRNSYEQYF. Full variable domain (outside the CDR3, taken from reference TRBV28 and TRBJ2-7): DVKVTQSSRYLVKRTGEKVFLECVQDMDHENMFWYRQDPGLGLRLIYFSYDVKMKEKGDIPEGYSVSREKKERFSLILESASTNQTSMYLCASTWGRNSYEQYFGPGTRLTVT.

This clonotype was seen a few times. This rearrangement joins TRBV18 to TRBJ2-4; the match to TRBD1 covers 9 bases. CDR1 and CDR2 (germline): KGHSH, LQKENI. The CDR3 has 18 residues. The trim removed 5 bases at V and 1 base at J, leaving 12 bases unmatched. This CDR3 is CASSATGTGPVAKNIQYF. Here the CDR3 DNA reads TGTGCCAGCTCAGCTACCGGGACAGGGCCCGTCGCCAAAAACATTCAGTACTTC. Looking up the rest from reference TRBV18 and TRBJ2-4 gives the full variable domain: NAGVMQNPRHLVRRRGQEARLRCSPMKGHSHVYWYRQLPEEGLKFMVYLQKENIIDESGMPKERFSAEFPKEGPSILRIQQVVRGDSAAYFCASSATGTGPVAKNIQYFGAGTRLSVL.

This clonotype has a handful of counts. The chain links TRBV6-5 to TRBJ2-5; 14 bases line up with TRBD2. J lost 4 bases, V lost 3 bases, and 7 bases had no gene match. Looked up from germline, CDR1 is MNHEY and CDR2 is SVGAGI. This CDR3 has 17 amino acids. CDR3 coding DNA: TGTGCCAGCAGTTATGGACTAGCGGGAGGCCCCGGAGAGACCCAGTACTTC. It specifies CASSYGLAGGPGETQYF.

The chain employs TRBV30 and TRBJ1-1; D is unclear. This CDR3 comprises 12 residues. Per germline, CDR1 GTSNPN and CDR2 SVGIG (reference sequence). V lost 2 bases and J 12 bases, leaving 16 bases between the germline ends. The CDR3 region is CAWSHDGPGSFF. The CDR3 DNA follows: TGTGCCTGGAGTCATGACGGGCCGGGGTCTTTCTTT.

The chain joins TRBV20-1 to TRBJ1-4; D remains unclear. Germline V gene lookup returns CDR1 DFQATT and CDR2 SNEGSKA (reference sequence). The CDR3 consists of 14 residues. Trimming took off 0 bases at V and 8 bases at J, with 13 bases between the two ends. The CDR3 sequence: CSARDRPAAEKLFF. CDR3 in DNA: TGCAGTGCTAGAGACCGGCCGGCCGCCGAAAAACTGTTTTTT.

The gene calls are TRBV2 and TRBJ2-5, with TRBD2 identical over 11 bases. The CDR3 sequence is 15 residues long. Germline values: CDR1 SNHLY, CDR2 FYNNEI. J was trimmed by 2 bases and V by 6 bases; bases with no gene match: 5. CDR3 nucleotide sequence: TGTGCCAGCAGGATGACTAGCGGGATTCAAGAGACCCAGTACTTC. As protein: CASRMTSGIQETQYF. The full variable domain, rest sourced from reference TRBV2 and TRBJ2-5, is EPEVTQTPSHQVTQMGQEVILRCVPISNHLYFYWYRQILGQKVEFLVSFYNNEISEKSEIFDDQFSVERPDGSNFTLKIRSTKLEDSAMYFCASRMTSGIQETQYFGPGTRLLVL.

This clonotype appeared a single time. This rearrangement joins TRBV7-2 to TRBJ1-2; possibly TRBD1 for D (5 bases). The CDR3 is 14 amino acids. Trimming cost V 4 bases and J 6 bases, with 15 bases left between them. CDR1 and CDR2 from the germline V gene are SGHTA and FQGNSA. CDR3 DNA: TGTGCCAGCAGCTCACCCGACAGAACCCATGGCTACACCTTC. Protein: CASSSPDRTHGYTF.

The V gene is TRBV27, the J gene TRBJ2-7; possible D gene TRBD2, 5 bases. The ends were cut back, 9 bases at V and 1 base at J, with 19 bases in the middle. The CDR3 has 15 residues. In germline, CDR1 is MNHEY, CDR2 SMNVEV (reference sequence). The CDR3 sequence is CASHEVGGRSYEQYF. CDR3 nucleotide sequence: TGTGCCAGTCATGAGGTAGGAGGCAGATCCTACGAGCAGTACTTC.

This clonotype was counted between two and nine times. The chain links TRBV30 to TRBJ2-1; D unresolved. The V end lost 0 bases, the J end lost 7 bases, and 13 bases lay between the germline ends. From germline, CDR1 is GTSNPN and CDR2 SVGIG (reference sequence). The CDR3 sequence is 14 residues long. The CDR3 DNA sequence: TGTGCCTGGAGTGTCCGGTACGTCGTGAATGAGCAGTTCTTC. Protein sequence: CAWSVRYVVNEQFF.

The chain has TRBV5-1 and TRBJ2-1; 10 nucleotides align to TRBD2. The CDR3 has 16 amino acids. V was pared by 4 bases and J by 1 base, with 5 bases of the junction left unmatched. Germline values: CDR1 SGHRS, CDR2 YFSETQ. DNA of the CDR3: TGCGCCAGCAGCGGCCAACTAGCGGGATCCTACAATGAGCAGTTCTTC. Translation: CASSGQLAGSYNEQFF.

The chain recombines TRBV7-8 with TRBJ1-1; no firm D call. CDR1 is SGHVS, CDR2 FQNEAQ, per germline. The length of the CDR3 is 14 residues. Trimming shortened V by 5 bases and J by 1 base, and 11 bases separated the two germline ends. The CDR3 is CASSGSFGNTEAFF. The CDR3 DNA reads TGTGCCAGCAGCGGTAGTTTTGGGAACACTGAAGCTTTCTTT. Drawing the rest from reference TRBV7-8 and TRBJ1-1, the complete variable domain is GAGVSQSPRYKVAKRGQDVALRCDPISGHVSLFWYQQALGQGPEFLTYFQNEAQLDKSGLPSDRFFAERPEGSVSTLKIQRTQQEDSAVYLCASSGSFGNTEAFFGQGTRLTVV.

J is TRBJ2-5 and V is TRBV12-3 or TRBV12-4; D is perhaps TRBD2 (5 bases). V was trimmed by 6 bases and J by 2 bases, leaving 16 bases between them. The CDR3 has 15 residues. This chain's CDR3 is CASSPPGIAQETQYF. As DNA, the CDR3 is TGTGCCAGCAGCCCCCCGGGGATTGCACAAGAGACCCAGTACTTC.

This chain joins TRBV15 and TRBJ1-6; 9 bases map to TRBD1. This CDR3 is 15 amino acids long. Trimming cost V 3 bases and J 11 bases; bases outside gene matches: 8. Germline V CDR1 and CDR2: LNHNV, YYDKDF (reference sequence). CDR3 bases: TGTGCCACCAGCAGGGGGGACAGGGTTCCAACACCCCTCCACTTT. Encoded protein: CATSRGDRVPTPLHF.

V usage is TRBV9 and J usage is TRBJ1-2; weak D call: TRBD1 (5 bases). The V end was cut by 4 bases, the J end by 7 bases, with 17 bases between. From germline, CDR1 is SGDLS and CDR2 YYNGEE. The CDR3 runs to 14 residues. The CDR3 reads CASSPLGGLRGYTF. In DNA, the CDR3 is TGTGCCAGCAGCCCTTTGGGGGGGTTGCGTGGCTACACCTTC.

Points on this clonotype: At one boundary the junction diverges from the germline segment, which might be a read error. The CDR3 region has the DNA TGTGCCAGCAGCTTAGCGGGAGGATTAGGCTACGAGCAGTACTTC. Translation: CASSLAGGLGYEQYF. The chain combines TRBV12-3 or TRBV12-4 with TRBJ2-7, with TRBD2 matching over 10 bases. The CDR3 totals 15 residues.